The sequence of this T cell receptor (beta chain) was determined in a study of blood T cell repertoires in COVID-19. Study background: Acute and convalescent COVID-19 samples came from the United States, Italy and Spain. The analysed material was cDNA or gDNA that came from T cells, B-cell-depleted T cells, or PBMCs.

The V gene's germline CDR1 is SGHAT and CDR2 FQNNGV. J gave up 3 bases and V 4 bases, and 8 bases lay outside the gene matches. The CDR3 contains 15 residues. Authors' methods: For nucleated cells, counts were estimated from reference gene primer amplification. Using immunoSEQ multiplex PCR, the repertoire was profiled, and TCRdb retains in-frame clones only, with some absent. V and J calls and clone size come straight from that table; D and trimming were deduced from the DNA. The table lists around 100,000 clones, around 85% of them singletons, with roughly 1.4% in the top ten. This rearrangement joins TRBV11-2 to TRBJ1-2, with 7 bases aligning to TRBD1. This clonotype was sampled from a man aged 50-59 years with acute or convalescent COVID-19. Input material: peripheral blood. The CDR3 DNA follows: TGTGCCAGCAGCTCGCCGGACAGGAAGTACTATGGCTACACCTTC. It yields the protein CASSSPDRKYYGYTF.